This T cell receptor beta chain emerged from a study of CD8 T cell repertoires and HIV-1 epitope variants. For this clone: Its antigen is not known.

TCR beta CDR3 was sequenced at survey depth on immunoSEQ. Here immunoSEQ multiplex PCR was the method, and the copy in TCRdb shows in-frame clones only, minus some. The data show 5,100 or so clones, around 61% seen once. This CDR3 has 15 residues. Per the germline V gene, CDR1 is SGDLS and CDR2 is YYNGEE. Trimming shortened V by 0 bases and J by 0 bases, and 10 bases separated the two germline ends. The origin of this receptor is a male donor with HIV. The specimen sequenced was cultured CD8+ T cells derived from PBMCs. The rearrangement uses TRBV9 and TRBJ2-7; D gene ambiguous. In DNA, the CDR3 is TGTGCCAGCAGCGTAGGTCCTTCAGGCTCCTACGAGCAGTACTTC. It is translated as CASSVGPSGSYEQYF.